This T cell receptor (beta chain) stems from a study of T cells in Graves' hyperthyroidism and ophthalmopathy. There are many counts of this clonotype. A read error may produce the germline difference seen at one junction end. Diagnosis rested on symptoms, serum thyroxine and TRAb, thyroid ultrasound, and orbital computed tomography. The source of the PBMCs was approximately 9.5 ml of fresh peripheral blood. Amplification yielded TCR beta CDR3 regions, with RNA transcripts as the source. Carried out on the TCR CDR3, a first-round RT-PCR used the HTBI primer set. Using its own MiXCR run on the multiplex PCR reads, TCRdb lists one record per CDR3 protein. The data contain about 250,000 distinct CDR3 sequences, around 25% of them singletons. The CDR3 has 13 residues. From germline, CDR1 is LNHNV and CDR2 YYDKDF (reference sequence).

The source is a woman aged 35 to 49 with Graves' ophthalmopathy. The chain combines TRBV15 with TRBJ2-7; a weak D match, TRBD1 (5 bases). Sequencing was carried out using blood. The DNA for the CDR3 is TGTGCTACCAGGGCGGCTACGTCCTACGAGCAGTACTTC. Translating it yields CATRAATSYEQYF.